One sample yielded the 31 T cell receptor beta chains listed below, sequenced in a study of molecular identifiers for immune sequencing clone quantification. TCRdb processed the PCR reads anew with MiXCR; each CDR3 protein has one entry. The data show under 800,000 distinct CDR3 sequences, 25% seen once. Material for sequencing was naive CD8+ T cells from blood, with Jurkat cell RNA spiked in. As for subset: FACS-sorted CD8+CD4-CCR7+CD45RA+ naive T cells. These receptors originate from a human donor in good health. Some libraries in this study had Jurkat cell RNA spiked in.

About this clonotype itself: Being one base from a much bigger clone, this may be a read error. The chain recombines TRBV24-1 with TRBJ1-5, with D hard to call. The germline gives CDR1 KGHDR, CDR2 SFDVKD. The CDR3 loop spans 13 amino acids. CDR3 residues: CATSGQTNQPQRF. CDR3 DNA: TGTGCCACCAGTGGCCAGACTAATCAGCCCCAGCGTTTT.

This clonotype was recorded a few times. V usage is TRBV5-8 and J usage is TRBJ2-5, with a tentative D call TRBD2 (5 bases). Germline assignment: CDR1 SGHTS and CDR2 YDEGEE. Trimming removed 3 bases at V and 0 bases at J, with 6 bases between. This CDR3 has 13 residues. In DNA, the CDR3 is TGTGCCAGCAGCTGGGAGTACCAAGAGACCCAGTACTTC. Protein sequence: CASSWEYQETQYF.

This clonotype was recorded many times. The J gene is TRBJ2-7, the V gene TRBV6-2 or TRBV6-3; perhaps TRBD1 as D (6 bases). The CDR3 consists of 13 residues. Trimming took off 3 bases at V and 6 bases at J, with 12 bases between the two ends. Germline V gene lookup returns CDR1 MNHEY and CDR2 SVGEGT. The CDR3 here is CASSYLQGGEQYF. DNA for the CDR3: TGTGCCAGCAGTTATCTACAGGGTGGCGAGCAGTACTTC.

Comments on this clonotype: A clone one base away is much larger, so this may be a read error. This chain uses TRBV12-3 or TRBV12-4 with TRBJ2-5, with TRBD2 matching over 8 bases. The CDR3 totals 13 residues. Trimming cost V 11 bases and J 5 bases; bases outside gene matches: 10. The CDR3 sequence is CAGNSGRLETQYF. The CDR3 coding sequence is TGTGCCGGCAACAGCGGGAGACTGGAGACCCAGTACTTC.

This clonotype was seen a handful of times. CDR3 in amino acids: CASSLGIGQAMNTGELFF. CDR3 in DNA: TGTGCCAGCAGCTTAGGGATCGGACAGGCCATGAACACCGGGGAGCTGTTTTTT. This rearrangement joins TRBV7-3 to TRBJ2-2; TRBD1 agrees at 7 bases. The germline V gene encodes CDR1 SGHTA and CDR2 FQGTGA. The CDR3 extends over 18 amino acids. V gave up 2 bases and J gave up 1 base; unmatched junction bases: 10. Combining the CDR3 with reference TRBV7-3 and TRBJ2-2 gives the whole variable domain GAGVSQTPSNKVTEKGKYVELRCDPISGHTALYWYRQSLGQGPEFLIYFQGTGAADDSGLPNDRFFAVRPEGSVSTLKIQRTERGDSAVYLCASSLGIGQAMNTGELFFGEGSRLTVL.

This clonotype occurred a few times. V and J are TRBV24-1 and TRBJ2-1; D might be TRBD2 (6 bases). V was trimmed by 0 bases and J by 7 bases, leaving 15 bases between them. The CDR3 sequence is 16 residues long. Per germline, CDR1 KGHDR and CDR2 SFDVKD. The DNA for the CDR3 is TGTGCCACCAGTGATTTGCAAGGGGACTGGAGTAATGAGCAGTTCTTC. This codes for CATSDLQGDWSNEQFF.

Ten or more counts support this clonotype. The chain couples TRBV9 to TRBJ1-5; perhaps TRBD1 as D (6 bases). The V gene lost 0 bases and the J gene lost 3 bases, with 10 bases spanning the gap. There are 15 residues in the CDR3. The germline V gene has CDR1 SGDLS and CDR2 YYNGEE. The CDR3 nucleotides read TGTGCCAGCAGCGTAGGTGGACAGATCAATCAGCCCCAGCATTTT. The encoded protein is CASSVGGQINQPQHF.

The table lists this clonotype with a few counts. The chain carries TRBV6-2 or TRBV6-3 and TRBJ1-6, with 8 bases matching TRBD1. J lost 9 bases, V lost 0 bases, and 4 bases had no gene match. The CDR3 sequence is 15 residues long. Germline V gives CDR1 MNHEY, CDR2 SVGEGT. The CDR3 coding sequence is TGTGCCAGCAGTTACTCGGGGACAGGAGTTTCACCCCTCCACTTT. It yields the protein CASSYSGTGVSPLHF.

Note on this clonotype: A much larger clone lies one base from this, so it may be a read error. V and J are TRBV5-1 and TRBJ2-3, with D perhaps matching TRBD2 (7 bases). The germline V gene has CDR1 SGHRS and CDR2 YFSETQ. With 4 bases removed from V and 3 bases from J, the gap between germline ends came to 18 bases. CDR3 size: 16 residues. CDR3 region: CASSLPGGGQTDTQYF. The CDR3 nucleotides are TGCGCCAGCAGCCTCCCGGGCGGGGGACAAACAGATACGCAGTATTTT.

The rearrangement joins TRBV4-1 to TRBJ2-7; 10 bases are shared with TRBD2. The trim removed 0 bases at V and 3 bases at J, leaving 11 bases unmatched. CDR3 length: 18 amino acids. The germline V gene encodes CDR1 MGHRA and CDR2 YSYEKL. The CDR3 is CASSQEFSAGLAVYEQYF. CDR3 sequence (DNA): TGCGCCAGCAGCCAAGAGTTCTCGGCCGGACTAGCGGTCTACGAGCAGTACTTC.

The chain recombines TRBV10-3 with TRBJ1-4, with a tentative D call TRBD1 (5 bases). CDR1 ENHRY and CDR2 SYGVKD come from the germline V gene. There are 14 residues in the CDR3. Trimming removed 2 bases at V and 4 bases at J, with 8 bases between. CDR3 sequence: CAISEGGSNEKLFF. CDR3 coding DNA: TGTGCCATCAGTGAGGGGGGAAGTAATGAAAAACTGTTTTTT.

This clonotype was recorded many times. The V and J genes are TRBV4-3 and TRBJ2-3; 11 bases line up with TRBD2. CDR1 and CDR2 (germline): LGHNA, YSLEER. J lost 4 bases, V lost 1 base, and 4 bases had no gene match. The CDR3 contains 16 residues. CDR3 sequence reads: CASSQASGGSADTQYF. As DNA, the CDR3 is TGCGCCAGCAGCCAAGCTAGCGGGGGGTCCGCAGATACGCAGTATTTT.

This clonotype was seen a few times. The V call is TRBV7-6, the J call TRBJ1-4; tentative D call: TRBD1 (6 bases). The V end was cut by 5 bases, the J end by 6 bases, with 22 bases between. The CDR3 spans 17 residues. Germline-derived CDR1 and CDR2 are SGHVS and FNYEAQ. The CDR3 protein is CASSPRTATTRDEKLFF. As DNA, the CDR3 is TGTGCCAGCAGCCCCCGGACAGCTACTACCAGAGATGAAAAACTGTTTTTT.

This CDR3 reads CASSQEDRGRVNEQFF. In DNA form, the CDR3 reads TGTGCCAGCAGCCAGGAAGACAGGGGCCGGGTCAATGAGCAGTTCTTC. The chain uses TRBV7-6 and TRBJ2-1; 8 positions match TRBD1. Germline CDR1 and CDR2: SGHVS and FNYEAQ. Losses at the gene ends were 5 bases for V and 6 bases for J; bases not matched to a gene: 12. The CDR3 contains 16 residues. Full variable domain (rest looked up from reference TRBV7-6 and TRBJ2-1): GAGVSQSPRYKVTKRGQDVALRCDPISGHVSLYWYRQALGQGPEFLTYFNYEAQQDKSGLPNDRFSAERPEGSISTLTIQRTEQRDSAMYRCASSQEDRGRVNEQFFGPGTRLTVL.

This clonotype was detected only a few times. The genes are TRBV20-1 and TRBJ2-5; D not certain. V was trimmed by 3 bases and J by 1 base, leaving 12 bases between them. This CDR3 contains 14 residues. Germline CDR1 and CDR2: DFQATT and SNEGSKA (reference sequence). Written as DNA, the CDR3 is TGCAGTGCTAGTGTCAATAAGTTCCAAGAGACCCAGTACTTC. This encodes CSASVNKFQETQYF.

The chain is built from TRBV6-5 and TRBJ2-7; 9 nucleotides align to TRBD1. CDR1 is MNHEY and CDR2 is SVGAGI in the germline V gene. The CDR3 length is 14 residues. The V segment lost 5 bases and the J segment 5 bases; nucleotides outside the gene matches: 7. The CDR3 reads CASSRDRVYHEQYF. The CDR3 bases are TGTGCCAGCAGTCGGGACAGGGTTTACCACGAGCAGTACTTC.

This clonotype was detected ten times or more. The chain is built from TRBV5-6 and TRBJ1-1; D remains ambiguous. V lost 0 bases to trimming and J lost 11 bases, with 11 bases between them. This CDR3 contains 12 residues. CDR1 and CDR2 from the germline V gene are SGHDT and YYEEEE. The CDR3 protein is CASSLDAGMAFF. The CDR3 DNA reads TGTGCCAGCAGCTTGGACGCGGGGATGGCTTTCTTT.

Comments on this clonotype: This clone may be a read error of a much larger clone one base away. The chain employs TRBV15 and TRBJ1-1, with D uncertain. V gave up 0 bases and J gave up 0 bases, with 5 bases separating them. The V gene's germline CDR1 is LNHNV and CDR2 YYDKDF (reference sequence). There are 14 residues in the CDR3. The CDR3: CATSRDGMNTEAFF. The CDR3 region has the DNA TGTGCCACCAGCAGAGATGGAATGAACACTGAAGCTTTCTTT.

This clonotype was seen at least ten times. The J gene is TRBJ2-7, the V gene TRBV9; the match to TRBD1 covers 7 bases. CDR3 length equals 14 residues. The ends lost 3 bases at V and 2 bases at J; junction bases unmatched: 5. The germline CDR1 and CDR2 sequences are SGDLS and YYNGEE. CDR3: CASSAWDSPYEQYF. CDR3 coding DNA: TGTGCCAGCAGCGCCTGGGACAGCCCCTACGAGCAGTACTTC.

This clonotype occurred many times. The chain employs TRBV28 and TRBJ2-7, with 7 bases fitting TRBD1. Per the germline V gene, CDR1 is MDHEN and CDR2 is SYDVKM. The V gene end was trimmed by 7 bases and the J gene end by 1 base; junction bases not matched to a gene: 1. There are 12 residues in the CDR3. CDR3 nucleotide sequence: TGTGCCAGCATGACAGGGTCCTACGAGCAGTACTTC. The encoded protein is CASMTGSYEQYF.

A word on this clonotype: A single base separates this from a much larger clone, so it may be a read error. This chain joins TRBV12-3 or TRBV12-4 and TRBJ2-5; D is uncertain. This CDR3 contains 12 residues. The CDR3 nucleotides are TGTGCCAGCAGTTTTGTGGAAGAGACCCAGCACTTC. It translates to CASSFVEETQHF.

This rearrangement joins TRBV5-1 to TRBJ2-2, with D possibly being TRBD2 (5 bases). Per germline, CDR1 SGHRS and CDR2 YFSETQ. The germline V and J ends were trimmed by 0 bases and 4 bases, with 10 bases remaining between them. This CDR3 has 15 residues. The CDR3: CASSLGGSTTGELFF. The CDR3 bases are TGCGCCAGCAGCTTGGGAGGGTCTACCACCGGGGAGCTGTTTTTT. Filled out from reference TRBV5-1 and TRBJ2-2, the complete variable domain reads KAGVTQTPRYLIKTRGQQVTLSCSPISGHRSVSWYQQTPGQGLQFLFEYFSETQRNKGNFPGRFSGRQFSNSRSEMNVSTLELGDSALYLCASSLGGSTTGELFFGEGSRLTVL.

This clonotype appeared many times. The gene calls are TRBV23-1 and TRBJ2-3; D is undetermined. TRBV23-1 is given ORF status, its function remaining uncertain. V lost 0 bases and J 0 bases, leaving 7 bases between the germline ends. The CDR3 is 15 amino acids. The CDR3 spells CASSQSGKSTDTQYF. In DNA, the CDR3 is TGCGCCAGCAGTCAATCTGGGAAAAGCACAGATACGCAGTATTTT.

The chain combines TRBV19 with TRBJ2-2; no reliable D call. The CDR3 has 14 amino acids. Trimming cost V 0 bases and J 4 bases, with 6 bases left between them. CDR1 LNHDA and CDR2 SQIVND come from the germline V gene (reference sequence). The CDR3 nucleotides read TGTGCCAGTAGTATAGATGGAACCACCGGGGAGCTGTTTTTT. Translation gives CASSIDGTTGELFF.

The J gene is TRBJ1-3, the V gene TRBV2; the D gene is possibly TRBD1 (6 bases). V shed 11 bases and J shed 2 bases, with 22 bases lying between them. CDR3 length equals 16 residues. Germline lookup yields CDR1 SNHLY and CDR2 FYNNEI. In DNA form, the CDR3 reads TGTGCCGGCACCGGGGCCGGCGGGGGCACTGGAAACACCATATATTTT. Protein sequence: CAGTGAGGGTGNTIYF.

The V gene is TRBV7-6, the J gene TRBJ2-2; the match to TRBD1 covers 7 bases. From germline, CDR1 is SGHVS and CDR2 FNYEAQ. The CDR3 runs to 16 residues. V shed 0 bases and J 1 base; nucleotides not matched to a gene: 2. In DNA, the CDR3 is TGTGCCAGCAGCTTAGCGCACAGGGGGAACACCGGGGAGCTGTTTTTT. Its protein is CASSLAHRGNTGELFF.

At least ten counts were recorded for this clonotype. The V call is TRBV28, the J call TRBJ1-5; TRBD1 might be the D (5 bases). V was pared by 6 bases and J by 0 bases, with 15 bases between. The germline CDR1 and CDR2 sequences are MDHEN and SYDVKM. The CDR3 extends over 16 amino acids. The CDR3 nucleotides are TGTGCCAGCAGCCCCCCCGACAGCAATAGCAATCAGCCCCAGCATTTT. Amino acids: CASSPPDSNSNQPQHF.

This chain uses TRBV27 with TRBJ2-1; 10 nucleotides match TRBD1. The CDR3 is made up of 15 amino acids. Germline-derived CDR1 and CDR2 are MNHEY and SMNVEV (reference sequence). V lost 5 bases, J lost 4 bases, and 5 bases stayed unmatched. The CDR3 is CASSRQGAGYNEQFF. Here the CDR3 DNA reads TGTGCCAGCAGTCGACAGGGGGCTGGTTACAATGAGCAGTTCTTC.

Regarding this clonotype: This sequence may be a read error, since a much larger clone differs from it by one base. CDR3: CASSFSEIFSGNTIYF. DNA for the CDR3: TGTGCCAGCAGCTTCTCCGAGATCTTTTCTGGAAACACCATATATTTT. The chain has TRBV5-6 and TRBJ1-3; D is undetermined. Germline CDR1 is SGHDT and CDR2 is YYEEEE. Deletions cut 2 bases from V and 1 base from J, with 13 bases between. The CDR3 sequence is 16 residues long.

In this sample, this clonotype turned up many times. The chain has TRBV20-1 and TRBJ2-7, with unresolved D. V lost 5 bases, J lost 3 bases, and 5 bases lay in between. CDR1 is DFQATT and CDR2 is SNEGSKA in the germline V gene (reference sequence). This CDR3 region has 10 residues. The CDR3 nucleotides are TGCAGTGCTGGGGACTACGAGCAGTACTTC. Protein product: CSAGDYEQYF.

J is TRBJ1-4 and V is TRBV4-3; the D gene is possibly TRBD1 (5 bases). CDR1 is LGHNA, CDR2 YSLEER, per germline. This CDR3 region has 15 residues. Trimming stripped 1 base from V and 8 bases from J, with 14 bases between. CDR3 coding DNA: TGCGCCAGCAGCCAAGCTTGGCAGGGAGGAGAAAAACTGTTTTTT. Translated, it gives CASSQAWQGGEKLFF.